These 23 T cell receptor beta chains were sequenced from one sample in a study of blood T cells in healthy people across ages. Alongside a J-beta primer mix, a sample-barcoded 5' primer served in a second PCR lasting about 7 to 11 cycles. One entry per CDR3 protein, called by TCRdb with MiXCR from the 5' RACE reads. This sample has 600,000 to 900,000 distinct CDR3 sequences, with roughly 24% found just once. This sample was shared with a second study, whose subject was T cells of mothers and their children.

Sequenced material: blood. The source is a boy younger than 18 in good health.

The chain has TRBV9 and TRBJ2-1; perhaps D is TRBD1 or TRBD2 (5 bases each). Trimming cost V 1 base and J 3 bases, with 11 bases left between them. This CDR3 has 15 amino acids. Germline-derived CDR1 and CDR2 are SGDLS and YYNGEE. The CDR3 DNA follows: TGTGCCAGCAGCGTATTTGGGGACGGCTACAATGAGCAGTTCTTC. Translating gives CASSVFGDGYNEQFF.

This chain joins TRBV11-2 and TRBJ2-2; 13 nucleotides line up with TRBD2. The V gene's germline CDR1 is SGHAT and CDR2 FQNNGV. The CDR3 has 19 residues. V shed 4 bases, J shed 0 bases, and the junction held 8 bases outside the gene matches. As DNA, the CDR3 is TGTGCCAGCAGCTCTCCGGGCACTAGCGGGGGGGCGAACACCGGGGAGCTGTTTTTT. Amino acids: CASSSPGTSGGANTGELFF.

This chain connects TRBV6-6 to TRBJ1-3; D is possibly TRBD1 (6 bases). Germline V gene lookup returns CDR1 MNHNY and CDR2 SVGAGI (reference sequence). The CDR3 covers 15 residues. The V and J ends lost 6 bases and 0 bases respectively, with 12 bases between them. The CDR3 loop is CASSNRASSGNTIYF. The CDR3 DNA sequence: TGTGCCAGCAGCAACAGGGCGAGCTCTGGAAACACCATATATTTT.

There are many counts of this clonotype. The J gene is TRBJ2-5, the V gene TRBV4-1, with 9 bases lining up with TRBD2. With 0 bases clipped from V and 6 bases from J, the junction kept 14 bases outside the gene matches. The CDR3 spans 18 residues. Germline V gives CDR1 MGHRA, CDR2 YSYEKL. CDR3 sequence reads: CASSQDLRRRGGLKTQYF. DNA for the CDR3: TGCGCCAGCAGCCAAGATCTCAGACGGCGGGGGGGCCTGAAGACCCAGTACTTC.

The genes are TRBV5-1 and TRBJ1-2; tentative D call: TRBD1 (5 bases). The CDR3 sequence is 12 residues long. Trimming stripped 1 base from V and 8 bases from J, with 9 bases between. Germline CDR1 SGHRS, CDR2 YFSETQ. The CDR3 protein is CASSLWGQGYTF. The CDR3 DNA reads as TGCGCCAGCAGCTTGTGGGGCCAAGGCTACACCTTC.

This clonotype turned up a few times. The rearrangement uses TRBV5-1 and TRBJ2-7, with 10 bases lining up with TRBD1. The tail of the sequence fits TRBJ2-1 better, so the J call may be wrong. The CDR3 contains 15 residues. Germline CDR1 and CDR2: SGHRS and YFSETQ. The CDR3 is CASSLEGTGDNEQFF. The DNA for the CDR3 is TGCGCCAGCAGCTTGGAGGGGACAGGGGACAATGAGCAGTTCTTC.

This chain joins TRBV29-1 and TRBJ2-1; D unclear. The ends were cut back, 6 bases at V and 7 bases at J, with 19 bases in the middle. Per the germline V gene, CDR1 is SQVTM and CDR2 is ANQGSEA. This CDR3 is 14 amino acids long. CDR3 coding DNA: TGCAGCGTCAAGACTTTGGACGGCTGGAATGAGCAGTTCTTC. The encoded protein is CSVKTLDGWNEQFF.

This clonotype was seen a single time. This chain uses TRBV15 with TRBJ2-3, with a weak D call TRBD1 (5 bases). Germline CDR1 reads LNHNV; CDR2 reads YYDKDF (reference sequence). This CDR3 contains 16 residues. V lost 1 base and J lost 0, with 11 bases in between. This CDR3 reads CATSRGSRASTDTQYF. Here the CDR3 DNA reads TGTGCCACCAGCAGAGGGAGCAGGGCTAGCACAGATACGCAGTATTTT.

This clonotype was seen a few times. The V gene is TRBV6-5, the J gene TRBJ2-7; TRBD2 matches 11 bases. V shed 6 bases and J 4 bases; nucleotides not matched to a gene: 5. The CDR3 covers 14 residues. Germline CDR1 reads MNHEY; CDR2 reads SVGAGI. The CDR3 DNA reads TGTGCCAGCAGCTCTAGCGGGGGGAATTACGAGCAGTACTTC. Translated, it gives CASSSSGGNYEQYF.

This chain connects TRBV5-1 to TRBJ2-7, with D unresolved. Per germline, CDR1 SGHRS and CDR2 YFSETQ. V lost 0 bases, J lost 6 bases, and 10 bases lay in between. The CDR3 sequence is 13 residues long. This CDR3 reads CASSLASVREQYF. In DNA form, the CDR3 reads TGCGCCAGCAGCTTGGCATCCGTCCGCGAGCAGTACTTC.

A note on this clonotype: It is likely a read error, because the conserved phenylalanine at the end of the CDR3 is missing. The chain has TRBV12-3 or TRBV12-4 and TRBJ2-3; 7 bases are a match to TRBD2. The CDR3 totals 15 residues. CDR3 coding DNA: TGTGCCAGCAGTTTTTCCGGGGGGAAAGCAGATGCGCAGTATCTT. Translation: CASSFSGGKADAQYL.

This clonotype was counted many times. V usage is TRBV7-6 and J usage is TRBJ1-1, with D maybe TRBD1 (5 bases). Trimming removed 5 bases from V and 4 bases from J, with 8 bases in between. The CDR3 runs 12 residues. The germline CDR1 and CDR2 sequences are SGHVS and FNYEAQ. The CDR3 nucleotides read TGTGCCAGCAGCCAGGGCCCCACTGAAGCTTTCTTT. This translates into CASSQGPTEAFF.

There are a few counts of this clonotype. The gene calls are TRBV5-6 and TRBJ2-7; D call uncertain. The germline V and J ends were trimmed by 5 bases and 0 bases, with 21 bases remaining between them. This CDR3 contains 17 residues. Germline values: CDR1 SGHDT, CDR2 YYEEEE. This chain's CDR3 is CASRPGDFLEPSYEQYF. In DNA form, the CDR3 reads TGTGCCAGCAGGCCGGGCGACTTCCTAGAGCCCTCCTACGAGCAGTACTTC. Full variable domain (rest looked up from reference TRBV5-6 and TRBJ2-7): DAGVTQSPTHLIKTRGQQVTLRCSPKSGHDTVSWYQQALGQGPQFIFQYYEEEERQRGNFPDRFSGHQFPNYSSELNVNALLLGDSALYLCASRPGDFLEPSYEQYFGPGTRLTVT.

This clonotype was observed a handful of times. The gene calls are TRBV12-3 or TRBV12-4 and TRBJ1-1; D gene unclear. V was clipped by 4 bases and J by 4 bases, with 13 bases between them. The CDR3 totals 14 residues. The CDR3, as DNA: TGTGCCAGCAGTTGGGCCGCCTTGGGCACTGAAGCTTTCTTT. Translated, it gives CASSWAALGTEAFF.

This sequence joins TRBV7-3 and TRBJ1-5; possible D gene TRBD1, 6 bases. V was clipped by 2 bases and J by 0 bases, with 20 bases between them. Germline values: CDR1 SGHTA, CDR2 FQGTGA. This CDR3 is 19 amino acids long. CDR3 sequence reads: CASSLCRGVPSYSNQPQHF. The CDR3 nucleotides are TGTGCCAGCAGCTTATGTAGGGGGGTCCCCTCATATAGCAATCAGCCCCAGCATTTT.

This clonotype was seen a handful of times. V usage is TRBV7-3 and J usage is TRBJ2-3; 10 bases match TRBD2. The CDR3 spans 16 residues. From germline, CDR1 is SGHTA and CDR2 FQGTGA. J lost 0 bases, V lost 5 bases, and 5 bases had no gene match. CDR3 residues: CASSPGLAVSTDTQYF. The CDR3 DNA sequence: TGTGCCAGCAGCCCAGGACTAGCGGTGAGCACAGATACGCAGTATTTT.

The CDR3 sequence: CSAHVSGGTEAFF. The CDR3 DNA reads as TGCAGTGCCCATGTTTCGGGAGGGACTGAAGCTTTCTTT. This chain uses TRBV20-1 with TRBJ1-1; D remains unclear. CDR1 DFQATT and CDR2 SNEGSKA come from the germline V gene (reference sequence). V lost 6 bases, J lost 5 bases, and 16 bases lay in between. This CDR3 is built from 13 residues.

The chain links TRBV2 to TRBJ2-3; tentative D call: TRBD2 (6 bases). Germline CDR1 and CDR2: SNHLY and FYNNEI. Deletions cut 4 bases from V and 2 bases from J, with 16 bases between. CDR3 size: 16 residues. The CDR3 nucleotides are TGTGCCAGCAGTGTAACCCCTCGGGGGTCCACAGATACGCAGTATTTT. It specifies CASSVTPRGSTDTQYF.

In its sample, this clonotype was seen a few times. The chain joins TRBV5-1 to TRBJ1-4; D may be TRBD1 (5 bases). V was pared by 5 bases and J by 8 bases, with 16 bases between. Per germline, CDR1 SGHRS and CDR2 YFSETQ. The CDR3 is made up of 14 amino acids. The CDR3 nucleotides read TGCGCCAGCAGATCAGGGTCCGAAGGGGAAAAACTGTTTTTT. Translated, it gives CASRSGSEGEKLFF.

This clonotype was recorded a few times. The chain carries TRBV6-5 and TRBJ2-7, with 10 bases lining up with TRBD1. This CDR3 comprises 14 residues. The germline CDR1 and CDR2 sequences are MNHEY and SVGAGI. The V and J ends lost 6 bases and 4 bases, in that order; junction bases with no gene match: 6. This chain's CDR3 is CASRDRGQGYEQYF. Written as DNA, the CDR3 is TGTGCCAGCAGAGACAGGGGACAGGGGTACGAGCAGTACTTC.

The rearrangement uses TRBV6-5 and TRBJ2-7, with D uncertain. The germline V and J ends were trimmed by 10 bases and 4 bases, with 17 bases remaining between them. Germline V CDR1 and CDR2: MNHEY, SVGAGI. The CDR3 runs to 13 residues. This CDR3 is CATEAPFTYEQYF. The CDR3 coding sequence is TGTGCCACCGAGGCTCCCTTTACGTACGAGCAGTACTTC.

The V call is TRBV4-2, the J call TRBJ2-5; D is tentatively TRBD1 or TRBD2 (5 bases each). The DNA end lines up better with TRBJ2-1; the J call may be wrong. The CDR3 loop spans 15 amino acids. CDR1 LGHNA and CDR2 YNFKEQ come from the germline V gene. The CDR3 protein is CASSQGEGISNEQFF. CDR3 coding DNA: TGTGCCAGCAGCCAGGGCGAGGGGATCAGCAATGAGCAGTTCTTC.

In this sample, this clonotype turned up a few times. The rearrangement links TRBV29-1 to TRBJ1-4; 9 bases agree with TRBD1. Unmatched junction bases numbered 2, after V lost 2 bases and J lost 7 bases. Germline V gene data show CDR1 as SQVTM and CDR2 as ANQGSEA. The CDR3 runs to 13 residues. CDR3: CSVEKTGGEKLFF. The CDR3 DNA follows: TGCAGCGTTGAAAAGACAGGGGGTGAAAAACTGTTTTTT.